This T cell receptor (beta chain) was profiled in a study of cytomegalovirus exposure and HLA in healthy donors. The CDR3 is made up of 14 amino acids. V trimming: 4 bases; J trimming: 5 bases; junction bases outside the gene matches: 6. The V gene's germline CDR1 is SGHRS and CDR2 YFSETQ. The PCR contained 60 Vbeta and 13 Jbeta primers. Method: immunoSEQ multiplex PCR; TCRdb's copy keeps in-frame clones and lacks some. The data contain about 120,000 clones, approximately 17% of them singletons. The sequenced sample consisted of PBMCs. The TCR comes from a female donor in good health and CMV-seropositive. This chain joins TRBV5-1 and TRBJ2-1; 7 bases are shared with TRBD1. The CDR3 region is CASSLWTGHNEQFF. DNA of the CDR3: TGCGCCAGCAGCCTCTGGACAGGCCACAATGAGCAGTTCTTC.